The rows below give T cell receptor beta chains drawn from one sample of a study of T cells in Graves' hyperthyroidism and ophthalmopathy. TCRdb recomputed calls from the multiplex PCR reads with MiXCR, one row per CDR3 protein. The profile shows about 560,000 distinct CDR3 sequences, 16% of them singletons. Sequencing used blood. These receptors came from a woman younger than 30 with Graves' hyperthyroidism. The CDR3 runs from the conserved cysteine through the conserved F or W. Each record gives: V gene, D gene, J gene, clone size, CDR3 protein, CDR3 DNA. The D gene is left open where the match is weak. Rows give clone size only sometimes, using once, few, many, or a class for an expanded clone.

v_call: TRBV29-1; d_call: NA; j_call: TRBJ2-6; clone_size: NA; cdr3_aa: CSVRKSGANVLTF; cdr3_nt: TGCAGCGTTAGGAAATCAGGGGCCAACGTCCTGACTTTC
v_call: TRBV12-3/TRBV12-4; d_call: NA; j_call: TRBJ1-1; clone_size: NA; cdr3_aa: CASSSKTANTEAFF; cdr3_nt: TGTGCCAGCAGTTCTAAGACAGCGAACACTGAAGCTTTCTTT
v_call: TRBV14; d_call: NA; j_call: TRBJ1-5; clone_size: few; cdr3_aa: CASSQDRVRDYSNQPQHF; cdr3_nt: TGTGCCAGCAGCCAAGATAGGGTCAGGGATTATAGCAATCAGCCCCAGCATTTT
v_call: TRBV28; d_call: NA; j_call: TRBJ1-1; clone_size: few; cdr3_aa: CASSFPRAAEAFF; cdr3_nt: TGTGCCAGCAGTTTCCCCAGGGCTGCTGAAGCTTTCTTT
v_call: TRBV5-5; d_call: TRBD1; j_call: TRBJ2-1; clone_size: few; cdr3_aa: CASSLIGTGGVEQFF; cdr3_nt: TGTGCCAGCAGCTTGATCGGGACAGGGGGCGTTGAGCAGTTCTTC
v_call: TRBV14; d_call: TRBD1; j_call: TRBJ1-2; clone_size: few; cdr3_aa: CASDRQGAGYTF; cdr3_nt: TGTGCCAGTGATAGACAGGGAGCTGGCTACACCTTC
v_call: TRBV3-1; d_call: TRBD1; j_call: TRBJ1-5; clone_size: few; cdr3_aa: CASSLGTGTQPQHF; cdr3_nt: TGTGCCAGCAGCCTCGGGACAGGGACTCAGCCCCAGCATTTT
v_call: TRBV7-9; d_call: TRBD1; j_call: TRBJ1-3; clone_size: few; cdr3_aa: CASSSDRDSGNTIYF; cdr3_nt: TGTGCCAGCAGCTCGGACAGGGACTCGGGAAACACCATATATTTT
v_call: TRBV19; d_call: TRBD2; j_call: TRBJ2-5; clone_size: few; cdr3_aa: CASSRGLAGGVETQYF; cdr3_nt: TGTGCCAGTAGTAGGGGTTTAGCGGGGGGCGTGGAGACCCAGTACTTC
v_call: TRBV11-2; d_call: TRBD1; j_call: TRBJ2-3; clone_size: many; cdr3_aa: CASSLGWDRGVNTDTQYF; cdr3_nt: TGTGCCAGCAGCTTAGGGTGGGACAGGGGGGTGAACACAGATACGCAGTATTTT
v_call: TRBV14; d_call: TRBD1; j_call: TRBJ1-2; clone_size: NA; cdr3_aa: CASSQAGGANYGYTF; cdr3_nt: TGTGCCAGCAGCCAAGCAGGGGGAGCTAACTATGGCTACACCTTC
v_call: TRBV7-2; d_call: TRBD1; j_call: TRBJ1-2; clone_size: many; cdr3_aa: CASSLASQGAGGYTF; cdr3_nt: TGTGCCAGCAGCTTAGCAAGTCAGGGGGCGGGTGGCTACACCTTC
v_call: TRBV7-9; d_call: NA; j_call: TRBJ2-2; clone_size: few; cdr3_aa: CASSTRPRGTGELFF; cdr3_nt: TGTGCCAGCAGCACACGTCCTCGGGGCACCGGGGAGCTGTTTTTT
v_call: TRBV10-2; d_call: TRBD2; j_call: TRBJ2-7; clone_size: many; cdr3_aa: CASSASGGFYEQYF; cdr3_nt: TGCGCCAGCAGTGCTAGCGGGGGATTCTACGAGCAGTACTTC
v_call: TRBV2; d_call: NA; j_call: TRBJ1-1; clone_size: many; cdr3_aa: CASRPGPDTEAFF; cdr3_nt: TGTGCCAGCAGGCCCGGACCGGACACTGAAGCTTTCTTT
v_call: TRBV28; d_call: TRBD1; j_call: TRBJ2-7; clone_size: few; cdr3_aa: CASSFGGTGGSEQYF; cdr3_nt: TGTGCCAGCAGTTTCGGTGGGACAGGGGGGTCCGAGCAGTACTTC
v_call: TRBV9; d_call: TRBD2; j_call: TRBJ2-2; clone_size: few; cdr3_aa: CASSGTSGGLRTGELFF; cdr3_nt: TGTGCCAGCAGCGGGACTAGCGGGGGGCTACGAACCGGGGAGCTGTTTTTT
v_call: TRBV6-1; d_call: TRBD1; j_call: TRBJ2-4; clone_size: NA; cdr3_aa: CATTPGTGPFAKNIQYF; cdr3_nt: TGTGCCACCACCCCGGGGACAGGACCCTTCGCCAAAAACATTCAGTACTTC
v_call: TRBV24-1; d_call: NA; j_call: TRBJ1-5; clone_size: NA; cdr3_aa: CATSGGSGTTHQPQHF; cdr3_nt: TGTGCCACCAGTGGGGGAAGCGGGACAACACATCAGCCCCAGCATTTT
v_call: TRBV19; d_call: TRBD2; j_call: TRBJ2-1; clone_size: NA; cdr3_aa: CASTSWVRESSYNEQFF; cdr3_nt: TGTGCCAGTACGAGCTGGGTGCGGGAGAGCTCCTACAATGAGCAGTTCTTC
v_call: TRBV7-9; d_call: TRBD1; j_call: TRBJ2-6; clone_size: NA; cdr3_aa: CASRDRAGANVLTF; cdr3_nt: TGTGCCAGCAGAGACAGGGCTGGGGCCAACGTCCTGACTTTC
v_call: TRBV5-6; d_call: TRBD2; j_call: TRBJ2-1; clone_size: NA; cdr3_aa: CASNSGLAGHEQFF; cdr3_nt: TGTGCCAGCAACTCGGGACTAGCGGGACATGAGCAGTTCTTC
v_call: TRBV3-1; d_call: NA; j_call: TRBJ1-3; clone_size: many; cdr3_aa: CARASSQGQLSGNTIYF; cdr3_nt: TGTGCCCGCGCCAGCAGTCAGGGGCAGCTCTCTGGAAACACCATATATTTT
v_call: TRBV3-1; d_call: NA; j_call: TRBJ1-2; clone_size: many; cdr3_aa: CASSPRDKTNYGYTF; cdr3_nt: TGTGCCAGCAGCCCGCGGGACAAGACTAACTATGGCTACACCTTC
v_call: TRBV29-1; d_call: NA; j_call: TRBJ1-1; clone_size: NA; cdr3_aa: CSVDGVNMNTEAFF; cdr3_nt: TGCAGCGTTGATGGGGTCAACATGAACACTGAAGCTTTCTTT
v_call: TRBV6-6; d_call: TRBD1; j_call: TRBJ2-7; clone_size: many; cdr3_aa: CASSYGTGSLLEQYF; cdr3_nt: TGTGCCAGCAGTTACGGGACAGGGTCCCTTCTGGAGCAGTACTTC
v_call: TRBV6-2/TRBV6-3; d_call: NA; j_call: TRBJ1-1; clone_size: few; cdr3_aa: CASRGPGDGLKAFF; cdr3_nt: TGTGCCAGCAGGGGCCCCGGGGACGGCCTTAAAGCTTTCTTT
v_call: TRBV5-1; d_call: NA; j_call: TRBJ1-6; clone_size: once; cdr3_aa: CASSLEPPRSSYNSPLHF; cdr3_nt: TGCGCCAGCAGCTTGGAGCCCCCTAGGAGTTCCTATAATTCACCCCTCCACTTT
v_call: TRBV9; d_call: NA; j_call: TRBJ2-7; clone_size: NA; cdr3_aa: CASSVDSLENREQYF; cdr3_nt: TGTGCCAGCAGCGTAGATTCGCTCGAAAACAGGGAGCAGTACTTC
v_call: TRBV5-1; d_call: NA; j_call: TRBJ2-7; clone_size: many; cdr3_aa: CASSFFGGNYEQYF; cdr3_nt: TGCGCCAGCAGCTTCTTTGGCGGAAACTACGAGCAGTACTTC
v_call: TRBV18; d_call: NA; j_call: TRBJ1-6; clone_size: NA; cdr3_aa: CASSPDSLRDSPLHF; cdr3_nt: TGTGCCAGCTCGCCGGACAGTCTGAGGGATTCACCCCTCCACTTT
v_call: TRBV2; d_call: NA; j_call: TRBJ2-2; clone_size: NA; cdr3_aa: CASSGGYRANTGELFF; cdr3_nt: TGTGCCAGCAGTGGGGGCTACAGGGCGAACACCGGGGAGCTGTTTTTT
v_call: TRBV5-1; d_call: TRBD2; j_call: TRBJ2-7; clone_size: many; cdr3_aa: CASEQRGEQYF; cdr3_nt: TGCGCCAGCGAGCAGCGGGGCGAGCAGTACTTC
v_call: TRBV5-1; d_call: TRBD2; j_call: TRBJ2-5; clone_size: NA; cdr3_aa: CASMSGTSGETQYF; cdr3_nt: TGCGCCAGCATGTCCGGGACTAGCGGGGAGACCCAGTACTTC
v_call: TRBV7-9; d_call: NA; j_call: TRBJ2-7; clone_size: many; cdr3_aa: CASSFLSGVLYEQYF; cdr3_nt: TGTGCCAGCAGCTTCTTGTCAGGGGTTCTCTACGAGCAGTACTTC
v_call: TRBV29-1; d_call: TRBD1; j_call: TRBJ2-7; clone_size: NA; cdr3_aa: CSVVTTGVSHEQYF; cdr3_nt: TGCAGCGTTGTTACGACAGGGGTTTCCCACGAGCAGTACTTC
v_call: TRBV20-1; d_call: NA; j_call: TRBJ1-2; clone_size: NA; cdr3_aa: CSAREPTGSGYTF; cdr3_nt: TGCAGTGCTAGAGAACCCACAGGGTCCGGCTACACCTTC
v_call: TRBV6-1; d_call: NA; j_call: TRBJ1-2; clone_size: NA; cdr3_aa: CASSDDRRGNYGYTF; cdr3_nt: TGTGCCAGCAGTGATGACAGGCGAGGGAACTATGGCTACACCTTC
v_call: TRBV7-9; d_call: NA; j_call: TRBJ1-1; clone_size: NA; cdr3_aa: CASTRATEAFF; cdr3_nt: TGTGCCAGCACCCGGGCCACTGAAGCTTTCTTT
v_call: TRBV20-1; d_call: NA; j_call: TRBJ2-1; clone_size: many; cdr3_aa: CSASSGARYNEQFF; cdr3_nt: TGCAGTGCTAGCTCGGGGGCGAGGTATAATGAGCAGTTCTTC
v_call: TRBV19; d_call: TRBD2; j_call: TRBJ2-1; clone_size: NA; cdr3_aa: CASSLLAGDPYNEQFF; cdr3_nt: TGTGCCAGTAGTCTTCTAGCGGGAGACCCTTACAATGAGCAGTTCTTC
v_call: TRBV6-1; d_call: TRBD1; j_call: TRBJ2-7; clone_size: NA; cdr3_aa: CASGVPASDRGLTYEQYF; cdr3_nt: TGTGCCAGCGGAGTTCCCGCTTCGGACAGGGGGCTAACCTACGAGCAGTACTTC
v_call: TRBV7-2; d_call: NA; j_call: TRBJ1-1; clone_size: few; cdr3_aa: CASSISPDRNTEAFF; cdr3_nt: TGTGCCAGCAGCATATCCCCGGACCGGAACACTGAAGCTTTCTTT
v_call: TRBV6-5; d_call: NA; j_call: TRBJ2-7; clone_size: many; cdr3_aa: CASSYAVGAGEQYF; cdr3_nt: TGTGCCAGCAGTTACGCGGTGGGAGCGGGCGAGCAGTACTTC